This TCR beta chain was retrieved from a study of OX40 agonist ivuxolimab in advanced cancers. Clones were sequenced by immunoSEQ multiplex PCR, and TCRdb holds only the in-frame ones, with some missing. The sample includes roughly 120,000 clones, roughly nine tenths seen only once; the top ten take about 0.55%. This CDR3 is 15 amino acids long. The germline V gene has CDR1 LNHDA and CDR2 SQIVND (reference sequence). The V gene lost 6 bases and the J gene lost 1 base, with 15 bases spanning the gap. This TCR came from an adult with an advanced solid tumor such as melanoma, head and neck, liver or kidney cancer. V gene TRBV19 combines with J gene TRBJ1-2, with D possibly matching TRBD1 (6 bases). The material sequenced was CD4+ or CD8+ T cells sorted from blood, taken in a trial of the OX40 agonist ivuxolimab. CDR3 coding DNA: TGTGCCAGTAGCCCCACCCGGACAGTTAACTATGGCTACACCTTC. Amino acid sequence: CASSPTRTVNYGYTF.